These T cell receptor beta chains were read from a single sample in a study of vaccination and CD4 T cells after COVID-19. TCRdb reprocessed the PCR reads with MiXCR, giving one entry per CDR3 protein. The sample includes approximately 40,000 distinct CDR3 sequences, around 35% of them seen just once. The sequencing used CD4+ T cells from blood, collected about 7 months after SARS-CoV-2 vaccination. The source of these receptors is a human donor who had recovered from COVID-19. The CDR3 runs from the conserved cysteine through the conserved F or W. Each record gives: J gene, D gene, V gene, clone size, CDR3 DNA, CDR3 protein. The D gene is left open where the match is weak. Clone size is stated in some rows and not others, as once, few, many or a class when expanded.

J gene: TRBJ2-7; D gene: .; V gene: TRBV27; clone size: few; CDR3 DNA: TGTGCCAGCAGTTTGGGCTACGAGCAGTACTTC; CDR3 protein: CASSLGYEQYF
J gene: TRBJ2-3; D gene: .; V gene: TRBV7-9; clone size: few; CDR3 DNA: TGTGCCAGCAGCTTAAGGGGCGAGCAGGCAGATACGCAGTATTTT; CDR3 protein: CASSLRGEQADTQYF
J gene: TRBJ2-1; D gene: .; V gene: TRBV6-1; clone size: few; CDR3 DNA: TGTGCCAGCAGTGCAACGGGAGAGGGGTACAATGAGCAGTTCTTC; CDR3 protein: CASSATGEGYNEQFF
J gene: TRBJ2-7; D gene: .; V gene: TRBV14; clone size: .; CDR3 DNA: TGTGCCAGCAGCCAAACTATCGACAGCCAGTTCTCCTACGAGCAGTACTTC; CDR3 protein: CASSQTIDSQFSYEQYF
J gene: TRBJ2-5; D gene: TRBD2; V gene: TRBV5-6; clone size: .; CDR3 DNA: TGTGCCAGCAGCCCCGGTCCGGGGGGAGAGACCCAGTACTTC; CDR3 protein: CASSPGPGGETQYF
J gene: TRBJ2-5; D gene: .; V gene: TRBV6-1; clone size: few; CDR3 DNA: TGTGCCAGCAGTGAAGGGGGGGAGACCCAGTACTTC; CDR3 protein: CASSEGGETQYF
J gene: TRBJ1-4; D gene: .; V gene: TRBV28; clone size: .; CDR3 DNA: TGTGCCAGCAGTTTAGGCAGTAATGAAAAACTGTTTTTT; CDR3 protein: CASSLGSNEKLFF
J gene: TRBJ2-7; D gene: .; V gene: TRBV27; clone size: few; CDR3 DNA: TGTGCCAGCAGTTACACAGGGCTTTCCTACGAGCAGTACTTC; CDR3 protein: CASSYTGLSYEQYF
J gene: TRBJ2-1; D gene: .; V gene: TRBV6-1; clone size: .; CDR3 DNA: TGTGCCAGCAGTGAACAGGGGCCCTCCTACAATGAGCAGTTCTTC; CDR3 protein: CASSEQGPSYNEQFF
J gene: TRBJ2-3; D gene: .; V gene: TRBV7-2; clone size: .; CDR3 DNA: TGTGCCAGCAGCTTAGATCTGAGAGGGTCCACGCAGTATTTT; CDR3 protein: CASSLDLRGSTQYF
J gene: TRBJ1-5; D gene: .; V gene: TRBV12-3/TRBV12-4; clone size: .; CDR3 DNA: TGTGCCAGCAGCCTCGACCGGCAGCCCCAGCATTTT; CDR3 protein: CASSLDRQPQHF
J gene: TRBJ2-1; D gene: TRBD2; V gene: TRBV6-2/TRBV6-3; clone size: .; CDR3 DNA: TGTGCCAGCAGCATTAGGACTAGACCCTACAATGAGCAGTTCTTC; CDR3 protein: CASSIRTRPYNEQFF
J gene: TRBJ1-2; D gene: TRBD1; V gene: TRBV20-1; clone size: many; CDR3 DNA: TGCAGTGCTACGCCAAGGAGGACAGGCGCATACTATGGCTACACCTTC; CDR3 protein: CSATPRRTGAYYGYTF
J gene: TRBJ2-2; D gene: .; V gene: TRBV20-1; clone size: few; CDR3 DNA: TGCAGTGCTATCTCGGGGAGCGGGGAGCTGTTTTTT; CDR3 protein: CSAISGSGELFF
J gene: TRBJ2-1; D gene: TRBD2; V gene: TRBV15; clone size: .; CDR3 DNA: TGTGCCACCAGCAGAGATACGGGAGGGCCTGGTGAGCAGTTCTTC; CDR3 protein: CATSRDTGGPGEQFF
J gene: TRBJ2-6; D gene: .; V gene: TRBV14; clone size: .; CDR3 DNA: TGTGCCAGCAGCCGACTCAGGGGCTCTGGGGCCAACGTCCTGACTTTC; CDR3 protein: CASSRLRGSGANVLTF
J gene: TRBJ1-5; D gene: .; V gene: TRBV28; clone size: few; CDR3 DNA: TGTGCCAGCAGTTTAAGTTCTTTGGATCCATGGCAGCCCCAGCATTTT; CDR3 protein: CASSLSSLDPWQPQHF
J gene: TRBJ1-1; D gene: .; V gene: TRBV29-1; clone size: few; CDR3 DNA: TGCAGCGCGGAAAGTTGGGTTGCGAACACTGAAGCTTTCTTT; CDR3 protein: CSAESWVANTEAFF
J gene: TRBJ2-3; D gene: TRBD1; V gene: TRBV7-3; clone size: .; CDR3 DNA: TGTGCCAGCAGCAGACAGGGGAGCACAGATACGCAGTATTTT; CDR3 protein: CASSRQGSTDTQYF
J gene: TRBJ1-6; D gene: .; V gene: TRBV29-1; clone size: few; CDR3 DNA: TGCAGCGTGAAGGGAAAGGAAGGGTCACCCCTCCACTTT; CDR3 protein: CSVKGKEGSPLHF
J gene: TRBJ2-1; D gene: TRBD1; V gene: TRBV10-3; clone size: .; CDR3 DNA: TGTGCCACCTCGGGACAGGGGGCCTACAATGAGCAGTTCTTC; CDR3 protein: CATSGQGAYNEQFF
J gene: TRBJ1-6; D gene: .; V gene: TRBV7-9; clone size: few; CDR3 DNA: TGTGCCAGCAGCTTCCGGAATTCACCCCTCCACTTT; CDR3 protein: CASSFRNSPLHF
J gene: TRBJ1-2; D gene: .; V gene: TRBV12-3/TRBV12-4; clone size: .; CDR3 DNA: TGTGCCAGCACCTCTTATGGCTACACCTTC; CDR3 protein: CASTSYGYTF
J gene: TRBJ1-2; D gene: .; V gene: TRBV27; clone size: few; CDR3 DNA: TGTGCCAGCAGTTCCGGCTATGGCTACACCTTC; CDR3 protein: CASSSGYGYTF
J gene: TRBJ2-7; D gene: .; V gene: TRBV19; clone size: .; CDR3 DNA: TGTGCCAGTAGTACACCGGATGTGGGGGCGTACGAGCAGTACTTC; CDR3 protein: CASSTPDVGAYEQYF
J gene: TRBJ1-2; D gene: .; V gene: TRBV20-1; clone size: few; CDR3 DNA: TGCAGTGTCGCACAGCATACGTTACTGGGTTATGGCTACACCTTC; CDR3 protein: CSVAQHTLLGYGYTF
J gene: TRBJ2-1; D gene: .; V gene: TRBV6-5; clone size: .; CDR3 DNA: TGTGCCAGCAGTTTATCGGGTATCTCGTACAATGAGCAGTTCTTC; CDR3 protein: CASSLSGISYNEQFF
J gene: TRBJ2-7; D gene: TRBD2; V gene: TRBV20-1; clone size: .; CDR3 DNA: TGCAGCCCTAAAGGACTAGCGGAACCTAAAATGGCCTACGAGCAGTACTTC; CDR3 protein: CSPKGLAEPKMAYEQYF
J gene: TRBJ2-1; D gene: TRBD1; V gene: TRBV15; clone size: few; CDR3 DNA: TGTGCCACCAGCATGAAGGGGGCCGACTACAATGAGCAGTTCTTC; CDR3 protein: CATSMKGADYNEQFF
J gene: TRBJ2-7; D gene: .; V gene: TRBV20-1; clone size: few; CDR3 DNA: TGCAGTGCTAGAGAAAAACTATACGAGCAGTACTTC; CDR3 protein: CSAREKLYEQYF
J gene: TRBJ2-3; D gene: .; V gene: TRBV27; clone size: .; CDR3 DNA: TGTGCCAGCAGTTTCCAGCCAGGCACAGATACGCAGTATTTT; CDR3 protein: CASSFQPGTDTQYF
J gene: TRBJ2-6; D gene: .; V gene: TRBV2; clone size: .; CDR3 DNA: TGTGCCAGCAGCGAGGGTCGAATCGGGGCCAACGTCCTGACTTTC; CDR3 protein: CASSEGRIGANVLTF
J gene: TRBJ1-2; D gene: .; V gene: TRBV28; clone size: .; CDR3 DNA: TGTGCCAGCACCCCGACAGGCGAATACTATGGCTACACCTTC; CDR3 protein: CASTPTGEYYGYTF
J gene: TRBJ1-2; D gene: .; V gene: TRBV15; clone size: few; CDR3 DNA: TGTGCCACCAGCAGAGGAGACAGCCACTATGGCTACACCTTC; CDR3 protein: CATSRGDSHYGYTF
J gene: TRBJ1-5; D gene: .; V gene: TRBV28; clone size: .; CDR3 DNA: TGTGCCAGCAGTTTGTACCAACAAAATCAGCCCCAGCATTTT; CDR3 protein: CASSLYQQNQPQHF
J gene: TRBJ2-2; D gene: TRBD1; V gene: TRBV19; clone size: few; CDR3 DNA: TGTGCCAGTATGACGGACAGGGAATCCGGGGAGCTGTTTTTT; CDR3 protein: CASMTDRESGELFF
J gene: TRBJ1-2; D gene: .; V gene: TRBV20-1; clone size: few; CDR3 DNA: TGCAGTGCTAAAAGGCAGGACTATGGCTACACCTTC; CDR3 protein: CSAKRQDYGYTF
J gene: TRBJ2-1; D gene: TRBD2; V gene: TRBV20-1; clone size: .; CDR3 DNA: TGCAGTGCTTTTTCCGGGACTAGCGGGAGAAATGAGCAGTTCTTC; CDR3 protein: CSAFSGTSGRNEQFF
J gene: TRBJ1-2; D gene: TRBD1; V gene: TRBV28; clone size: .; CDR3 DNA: TGTGCCAGCAGTCCCACTGGGGAGGGGGCTTTCGGCTACACCTTC; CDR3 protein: CASSPTGEGAFGYTF
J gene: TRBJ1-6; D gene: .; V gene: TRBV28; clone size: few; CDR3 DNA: TGTGCCAGCAGTTCGGCATCACCCCTCCACTTT; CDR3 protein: CASSSASPLHF
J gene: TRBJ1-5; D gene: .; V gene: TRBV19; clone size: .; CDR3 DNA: TGTGCCAGTAGCCTTACAGGGTGGGGTCTCAATCAGCCCCAGCATTTT; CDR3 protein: CASSLTGWGLNQPQHF
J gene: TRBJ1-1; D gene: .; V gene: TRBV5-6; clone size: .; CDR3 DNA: TGTGCCAGCAGCAGAGATCCCATGAACACTGAAGCTTTCTTT; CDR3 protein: CASSRDPMNTEAFF
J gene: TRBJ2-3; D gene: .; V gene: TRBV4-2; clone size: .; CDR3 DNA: TGTGCCAGCAGCCAAGAACGCGTTGGAGATACGCAGTATTTT; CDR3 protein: CASSQERVGDTQYF
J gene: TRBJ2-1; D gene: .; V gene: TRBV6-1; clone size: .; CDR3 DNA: TGTGCCAGCAAAGGATTCATCAGGACTAACTCCTACAATGAGCAGTTCTTC; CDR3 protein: CASKGFIRTNSYNEQFF
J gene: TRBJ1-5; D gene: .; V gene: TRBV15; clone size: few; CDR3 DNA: TGTGCCACCAGCATTGGACACGGACGAACTCAGCCCCAGCATTTT; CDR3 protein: CATSIGHGRTQPQHF
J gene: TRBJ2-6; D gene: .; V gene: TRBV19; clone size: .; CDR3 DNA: TGTGCCAGTGGGGACACGAGCTCTGGGGCCAACGTCCTGACTTTC; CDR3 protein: CASGDTSSGANVLTF
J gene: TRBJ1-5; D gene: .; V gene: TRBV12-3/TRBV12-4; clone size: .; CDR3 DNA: TGTGCCAGCAGTTTCCGGGGCTCAATCAGCAATCAGCCCCAGCATTTT; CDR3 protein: CASSFRGSISNQPQHF
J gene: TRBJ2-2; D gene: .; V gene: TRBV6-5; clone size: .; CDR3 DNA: TGTGCCAGCAGTTACTCGAAGGCTCAAACGAACACCGGGGAGCTGTTTTTT; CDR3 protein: CASSYSKAQTNTGELFF
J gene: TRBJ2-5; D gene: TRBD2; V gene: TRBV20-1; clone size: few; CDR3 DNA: TGCAGTGCTAGTGGGACTAGCGGCAAAATAGCGGAGACCCAGTACTTC; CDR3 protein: CSASGTSGKIAETQYF
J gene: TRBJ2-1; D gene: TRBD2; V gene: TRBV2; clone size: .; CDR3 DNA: TGTGCCAGAGATAGCGGGAGGATCTCCTACAATGAGCAGTTCTTC; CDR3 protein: CARDSGRISYNEQFF
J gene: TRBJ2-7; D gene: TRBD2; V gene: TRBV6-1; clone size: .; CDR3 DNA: TGTGCCAGCAGTGAGATGGCGGGAGACTCCTACGAGCAGTACTTC; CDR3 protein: CASSEMAGDSYEQYF
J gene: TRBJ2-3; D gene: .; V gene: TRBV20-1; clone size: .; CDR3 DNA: TGCAGTGCTAGAGAACAAGGGGTTTTCTCTAGCACAGATACGCAGTATTTT; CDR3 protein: CSAREQGVFSSTDTQYF
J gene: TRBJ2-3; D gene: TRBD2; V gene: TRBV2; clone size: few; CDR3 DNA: TGTGCCAGCAAGTCTACTAGCGGGAGCCCAGATACGCAGTATTTT; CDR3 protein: CASKSTSGSPDTQYF
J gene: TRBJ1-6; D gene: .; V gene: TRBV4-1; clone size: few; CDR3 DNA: TGCGCCAGCAGCCAAGGAGAGGGGTCACCCCTCCACTTT; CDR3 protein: CASSQGEGSPLHF
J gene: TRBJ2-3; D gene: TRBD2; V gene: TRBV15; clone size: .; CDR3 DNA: TGTGCCACCAGCAGAGAAGCGGGAGGAGGTGGCACAGATACGCAGTATTTT; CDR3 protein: CATSREAGGGGTDTQYF
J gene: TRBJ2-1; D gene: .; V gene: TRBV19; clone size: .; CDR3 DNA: TGTGCCAGTAGTATGTTGGTGACACTAACCTACAATGAGCAGTTCTTC; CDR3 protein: CASSMLVTLTYNEQFF
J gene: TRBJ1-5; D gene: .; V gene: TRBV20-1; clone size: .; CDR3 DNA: TGCAGTGCTAGAGCCCGGGGATTCGGCAATCAGCCCCAGCATTTT; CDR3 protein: CSARARGFGNQPQHF
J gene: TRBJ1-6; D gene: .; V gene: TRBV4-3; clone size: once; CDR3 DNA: TGCGCCAGCAGCCCGGGGTTGGGTCCCCTCCACTTT; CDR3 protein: CASSPGLGPLHF
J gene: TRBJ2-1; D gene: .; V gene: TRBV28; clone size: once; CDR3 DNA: TGTGCCAGCAGTTTCAACTCGGGCGGGTTCAGCTCCTACAATGAGCAGTTCTTC; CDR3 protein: CASSFNSGGFSSYNEQFF
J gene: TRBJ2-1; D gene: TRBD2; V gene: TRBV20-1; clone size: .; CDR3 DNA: TGCAGTGCTAGAGGACTAGCGGCCTACAATGAGCAGTTCTTC; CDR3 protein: CSARGLAAYNEQFF